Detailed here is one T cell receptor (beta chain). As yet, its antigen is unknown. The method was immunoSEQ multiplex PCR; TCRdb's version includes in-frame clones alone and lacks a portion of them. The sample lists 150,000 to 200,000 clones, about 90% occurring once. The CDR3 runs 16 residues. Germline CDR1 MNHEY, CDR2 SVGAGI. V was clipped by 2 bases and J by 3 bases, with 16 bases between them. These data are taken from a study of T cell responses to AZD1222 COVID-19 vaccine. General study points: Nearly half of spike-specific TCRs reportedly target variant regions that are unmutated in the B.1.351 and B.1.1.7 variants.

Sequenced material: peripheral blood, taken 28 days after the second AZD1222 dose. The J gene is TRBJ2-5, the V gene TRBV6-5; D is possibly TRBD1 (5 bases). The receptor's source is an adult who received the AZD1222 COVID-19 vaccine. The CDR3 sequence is CASSYLVPQGKETQYF. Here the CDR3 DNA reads TGTGCCAGCAGTTACCTGGTCCCTCAGGGTAAAGAGACCCAGTACTTC.